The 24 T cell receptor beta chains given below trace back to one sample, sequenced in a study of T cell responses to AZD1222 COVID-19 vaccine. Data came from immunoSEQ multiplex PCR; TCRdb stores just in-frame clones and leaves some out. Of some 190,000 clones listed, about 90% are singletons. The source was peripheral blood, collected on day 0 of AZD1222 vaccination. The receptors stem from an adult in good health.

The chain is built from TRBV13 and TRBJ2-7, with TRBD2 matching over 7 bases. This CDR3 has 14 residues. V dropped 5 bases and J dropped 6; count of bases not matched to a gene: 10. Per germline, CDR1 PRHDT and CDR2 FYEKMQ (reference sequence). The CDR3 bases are TGTGCCAGCAGCCCGACAGCGGGGATGATCGAGCAGTACTTC. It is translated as CASSPTAGMIEQYF.

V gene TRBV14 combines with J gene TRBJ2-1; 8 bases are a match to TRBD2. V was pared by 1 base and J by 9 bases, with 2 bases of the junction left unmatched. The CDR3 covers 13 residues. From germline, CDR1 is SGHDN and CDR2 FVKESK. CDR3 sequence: CASSQAGGREQFF. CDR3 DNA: TGTGCCAGCAGCCAAGCGGGGGGGCGTGAGCAGTTCTTC.

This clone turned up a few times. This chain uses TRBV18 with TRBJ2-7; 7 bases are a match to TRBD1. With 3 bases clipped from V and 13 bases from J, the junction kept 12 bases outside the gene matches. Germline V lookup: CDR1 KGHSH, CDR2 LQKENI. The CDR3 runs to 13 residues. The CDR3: CASSPGTDGSPYF. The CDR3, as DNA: TGTGCCAGCTCACCCGGGACAGACGGAAGCCCCTACTTC.

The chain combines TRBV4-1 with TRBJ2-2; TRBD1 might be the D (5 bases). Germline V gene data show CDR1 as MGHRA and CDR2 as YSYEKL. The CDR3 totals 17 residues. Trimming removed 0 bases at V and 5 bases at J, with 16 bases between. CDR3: CASSQDRGSSGTGELFF. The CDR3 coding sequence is TGCGCCAGCAGCCAAGATCGAGGATCCTCAGGGACCGGGGAGCTGTTTTTT.

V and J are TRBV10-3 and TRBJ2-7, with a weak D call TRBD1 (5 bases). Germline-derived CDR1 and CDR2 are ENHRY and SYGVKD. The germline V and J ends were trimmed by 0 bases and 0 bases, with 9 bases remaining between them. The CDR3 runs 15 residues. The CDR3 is CAISESATVSYEQYF. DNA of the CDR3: TGTGCCATCAGTGAGTCAGCGACAGTCTCCTACGAGCAGTACTTC.

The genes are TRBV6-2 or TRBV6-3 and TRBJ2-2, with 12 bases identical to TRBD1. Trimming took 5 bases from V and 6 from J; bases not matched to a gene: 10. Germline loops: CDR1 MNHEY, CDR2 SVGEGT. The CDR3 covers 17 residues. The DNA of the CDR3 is TGTGCCAGCAGTAGGGGAGGGACAGGGGGCGAGGCCGGGGAGCTGTTTTTT. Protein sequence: CASSRGGTGGEAGELFF.

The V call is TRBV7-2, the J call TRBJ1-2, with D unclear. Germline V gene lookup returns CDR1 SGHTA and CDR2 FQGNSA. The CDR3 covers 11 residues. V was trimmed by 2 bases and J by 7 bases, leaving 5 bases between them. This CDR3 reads CASSLSGGYTF. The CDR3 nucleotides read TGTGCCAGCAGCTTAAGTGGTGGCTACACCTTC.

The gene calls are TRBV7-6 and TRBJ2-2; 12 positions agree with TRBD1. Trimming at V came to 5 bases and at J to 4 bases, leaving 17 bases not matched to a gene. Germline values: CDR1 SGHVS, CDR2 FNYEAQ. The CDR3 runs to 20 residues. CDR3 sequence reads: CASSPRTSGQGAQPTGELFF. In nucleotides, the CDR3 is TGTGCCAGCAGCCCAAGAACGTCGGGACAGGGGGCTCAGCCCACCGGGGAGCTGTTTTTT. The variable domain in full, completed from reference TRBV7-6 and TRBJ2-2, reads GAGVSQSPRYKVTKRGQDVALRCDPISGHVSLYWYRQALGQGPEFLTYFNYEAQQDKSGLPNDRFSAERPEGSISTLTIQRTEQRDSAMYRCASSPRTSGQGAQPTGELFFGEGSRLTVL.

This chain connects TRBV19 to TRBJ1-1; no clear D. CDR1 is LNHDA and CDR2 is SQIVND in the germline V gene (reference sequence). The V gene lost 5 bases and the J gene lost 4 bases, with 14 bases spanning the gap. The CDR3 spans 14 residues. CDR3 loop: CASSLGPRATEAFF. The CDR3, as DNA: TGTGCCAGTAGTCTAGGGCCCAGAGCCACTGAAGCTTTCTTT. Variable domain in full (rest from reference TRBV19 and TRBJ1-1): DGGITQSPKYLFRKEGQNVTLSCEQNLNHDAMYWYRQDPGQGLRLIYYSQIVNDFQKGDIAEGYSVSREKKESFPLTVTSAQKNPTAFYLCASSLGPRATEAFFGQGTRLTVV.

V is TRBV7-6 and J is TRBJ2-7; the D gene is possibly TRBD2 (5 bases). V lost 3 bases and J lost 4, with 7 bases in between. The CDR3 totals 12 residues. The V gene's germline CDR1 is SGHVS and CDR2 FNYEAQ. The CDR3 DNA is TGTGCCAGCAGCTTTCCGGGATACGAGCAGTACTTC. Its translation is CASSFPGYEQYF.

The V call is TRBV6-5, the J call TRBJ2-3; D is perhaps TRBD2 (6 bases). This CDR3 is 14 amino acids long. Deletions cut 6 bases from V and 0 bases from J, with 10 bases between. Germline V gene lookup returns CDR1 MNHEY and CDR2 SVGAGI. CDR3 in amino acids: CASRRDLSTDTQYF. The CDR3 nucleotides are TGTGCCAGCAGGAGGGACTTGAGCACAGATACGCAGTATTTT.

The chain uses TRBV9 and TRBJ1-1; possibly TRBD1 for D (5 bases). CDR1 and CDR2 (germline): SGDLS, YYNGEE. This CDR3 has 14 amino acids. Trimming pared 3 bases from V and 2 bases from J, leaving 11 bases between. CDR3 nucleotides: TGTGCCAGCAGCGCCGGGACTCACAACACTGAAGCTTTCTTT. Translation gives CASSAGTHNTEAFF. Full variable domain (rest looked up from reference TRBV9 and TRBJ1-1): DSGVTQTPKHLITATGQRVTLRCSPRSGDLSVYWYQQSLDQGLQFLIQYYNGEERAKGNILERFSAQQFPDLHSELNLSSLELGDSALYFCASSAGTHNTEAFFGQGTRLTVV.

The CDR3 reads CASSLLAAGPQHF. CDR3 nucleotides: TGTGCCAGCAGCTTGCTGGCCGCTGGGCCCCAGCATTTT. The rearrangement joins TRBV5-6 to TRBJ1-5; no clear D. This CDR3 is 13 amino acids long. Germline V gives CDR1 SGHDT, CDR2 YYEEEE. With 1 base removed from V and 9 bases from J, the gap between germline ends came to 11 bases.

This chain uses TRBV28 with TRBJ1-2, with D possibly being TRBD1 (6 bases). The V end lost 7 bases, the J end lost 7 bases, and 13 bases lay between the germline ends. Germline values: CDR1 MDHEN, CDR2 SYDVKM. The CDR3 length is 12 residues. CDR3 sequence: CASIGGARGYTF. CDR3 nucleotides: TGTGCCAGCATAGGGGGGGCGCGTGGCTACACCTTC.

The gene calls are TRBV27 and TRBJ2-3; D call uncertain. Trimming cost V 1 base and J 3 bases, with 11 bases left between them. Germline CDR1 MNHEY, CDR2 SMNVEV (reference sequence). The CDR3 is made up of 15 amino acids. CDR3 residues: CASSLWQSNTDTQYF. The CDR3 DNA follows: TGTGCCAGCAGTTTATGGCAGTCCAATACAGATACGCAGTATTTT.

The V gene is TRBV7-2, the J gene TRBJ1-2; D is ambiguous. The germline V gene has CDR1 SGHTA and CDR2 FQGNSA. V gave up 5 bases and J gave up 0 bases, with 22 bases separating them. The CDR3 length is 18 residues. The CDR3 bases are TGTGCCAGCAGCAAGAGCGCCTTCCCCATACAGACTAACTATGGCTACACCTTC. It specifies CASSKSAFPIQTNYGYTF.

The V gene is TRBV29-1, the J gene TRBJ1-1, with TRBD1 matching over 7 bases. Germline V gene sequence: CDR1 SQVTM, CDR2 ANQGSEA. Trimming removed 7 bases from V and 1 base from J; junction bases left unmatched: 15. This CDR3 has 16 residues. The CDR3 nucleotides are TGCAGCGCCCATGGAGGGGGCCTTCCTTCGAACACTGAAGCTTTCTTT. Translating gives CSAHGGGLPSNTEAFF.

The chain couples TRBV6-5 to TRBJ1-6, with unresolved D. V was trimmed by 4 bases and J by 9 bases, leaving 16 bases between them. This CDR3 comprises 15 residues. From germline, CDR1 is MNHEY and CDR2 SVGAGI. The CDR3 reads CASSSTTGILSPLHF. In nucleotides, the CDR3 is TGTGCCAGCAGTTCCACAACTGGTATCCTTTCACCCCTCCACTTT.

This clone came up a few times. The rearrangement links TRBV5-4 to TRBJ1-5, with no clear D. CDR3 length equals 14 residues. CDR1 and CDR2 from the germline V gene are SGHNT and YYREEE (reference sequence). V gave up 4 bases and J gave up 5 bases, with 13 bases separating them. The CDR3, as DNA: TGTGCCAGCAGCGGCGTTCGGGAAGATCAGCCCCAGCATTTT. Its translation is CASSGVREDQPQHF.

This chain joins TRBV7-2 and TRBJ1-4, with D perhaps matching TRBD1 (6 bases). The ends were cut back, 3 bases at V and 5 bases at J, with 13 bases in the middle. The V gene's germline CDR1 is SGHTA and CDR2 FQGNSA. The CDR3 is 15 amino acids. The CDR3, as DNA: TGTGCCAGCAGCTTTATGGGGGCGGGAAATGAAAAACTGTTTTTT. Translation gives CASSFMGAGNEKLFF.

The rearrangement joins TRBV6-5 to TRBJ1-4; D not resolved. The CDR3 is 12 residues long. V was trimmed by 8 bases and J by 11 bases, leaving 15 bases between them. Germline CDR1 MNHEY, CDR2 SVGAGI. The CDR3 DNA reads TGTGCCAGCGGGCCCCCAGGACGGAAACTGTTTTTT. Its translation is CASGPPGRKLFF.

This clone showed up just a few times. The CDR3 region is CASSLQSRGGGPGELFF. CDR3 DNA sequence: TGCGCCAGCAGCTTGCAATCTCGCGGGGGTGGTCCCGGGGAGCTGTTTTTT. The chain carries TRBV5-1 and TRBJ2-2; the match to TRBD2 covers 7 bases. After removal of 1 base from V and 6 bases from J, the junction contained 12 bases not matched to a gene. There are 17 residues in the CDR3. The germline V gene encodes CDR1 SGHRS and CDR2 YFSETQ.

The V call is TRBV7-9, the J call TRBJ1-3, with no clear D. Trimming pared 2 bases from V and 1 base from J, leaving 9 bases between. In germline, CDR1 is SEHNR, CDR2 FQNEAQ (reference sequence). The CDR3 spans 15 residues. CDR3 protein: CASSLNRGSGNTIYF. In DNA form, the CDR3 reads TGTGCCAGCAGCTTAAACAGAGGGTCTGGAAACACCATATATTTT.

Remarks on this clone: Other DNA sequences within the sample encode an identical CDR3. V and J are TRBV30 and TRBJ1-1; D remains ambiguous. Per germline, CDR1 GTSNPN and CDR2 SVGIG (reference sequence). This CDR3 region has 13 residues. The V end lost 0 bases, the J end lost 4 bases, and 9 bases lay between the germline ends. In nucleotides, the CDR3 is TGTGCCTGGAGTGTAGATGGGCGCACTGAAGCTTTCTTT. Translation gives CAWSVDGRTEAFF. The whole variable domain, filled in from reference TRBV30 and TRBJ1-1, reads SQTIHQWPATLVQPVGSPLSLECTVEGTSNPNLYWYRQAAGRGLQLLFYSVGIGQISSEVPQNLSASRPQDRQFILSSKKLLLSDSGFYLCAWSVDGRTEAFFGQGTRLTVV.